This T cell receptor (beta chain) was recorded in a study of type 1 regulatory T cells. Comment on this clonotype: Its antigen is currently unknown.

The CDR3 length is 15 residues. In germline, CDR1 is MNHEY, CDR2 SMNVEV (reference sequence). Trimming took 5 bases from V and 6 from J; bases not matched to a gene: 6. TCRdb re-analysed the reads in MiXCR, keeping a single row per CDR3 protein. This repertoire shows tens of thousands of distinct CDR3 sequences, roughly 60% found once; its top ten account for 1.8%. The receptor was isolated from a human donor in good health. The specimen was cultured non-Tr1 T cells, either the whole culture or a sorted T cell fraction (not recorded which). This chain joins TRBV27 and TRBJ2-1; TRBD2 matches 11 bases. CDR3 amino acids: CASSPTSGRRNEQFF. The CDR3 DNA reads as TGTGCCAGCAGTCCAACTAGCGGGAGACGCAATGAGCAGTTCTTC.